The T cell receptor (beta chain) under discussion was sequenced for a study of blood T cell repertoires in COVID-19. Study-level information: Some COVID-19 samples were acute and others convalescent; all came from the United States, Italy and Spain. T cells, B-cell-depleted T cells, or PBMCs provided the cDNA or gDNA that served as material.

In the original processing: Reference gene primer amplification gave nucleated cell count estimates. Measured with immunoSEQ multiplex PCR; TCRdb has only the in-frame clones, and not every one. That table supplies the V and J calls and clone size; D and trimming were determined from the DNA. The sample has around 40,000 clones, approximately 79% seen once; the top ten hold around 25%. The specimen was peripheral blood. The sequence was obtained from a man in his 70s with acute or convalescent COVID-19.

CDR3 residues: CASSLQQGLYSPLHF. The CDR3, as DNA: TGTGCCAGCAGCCTACAACAGGGGTTGTATTCACCCCTCCACTTT. The chain is built from TRBV3-1 (or the pseudogene TRBV3-2) and TRBJ1-6, with TRBD1 matching 7 bases. V gave up 4 bases and J gave up 8 bases; unmatched junction bases: 8. The CDR3 spans 15 residues. The germline V gene has CDR1 LGHDT and CDR2 YNNKEL (reference sequence).